Listed below are T cell receptor beta chains from one sample, sequenced in a study of blood T cell repertoires in COVID-19. Clones were read by immunoSEQ multiplex PCR, and TCRdb kept only the in-frame ones, dropping some. The table shows around 260,000 clones, with over 75% occurring only once. Material for sequencing was PBMCs or T cells enriched from blood (not recorded which). All receptors come from a young woman who had recovered from COVID-19. The CDR3 runs from the conserved cysteine through the conserved F or W. Fields, in order: clone size, V gene, D gene, J gene, CDR3 protein, CDR3 DNA. The D gene is left open where the match is weak. Clone size is stated in some rows and not others, as once, few, many or a class when expanded.

once	TRBV6-5	-	TRBJ1-5	CASIVSGSNQPQHF	TGTGCCAGCATCGTATCAGGGAGCAATCAGCCCCAGCATTTT
-	TRBV3-1/TRBV3-2	-	TRBJ1-2	CASSQDTRGGGYTF	TGTGCCAGCAGCCAAGATACAAGGGGCGGAGGCTACACCTTC
once	TRBV28	-	TRBJ1-1	CASSLLGGNTEAFF	TGTGCCAGCAGTTTACTCGGGGGAAACACTGAAGCTTTCTTT
-	TRBV28	-	TRBJ1-1	CASSLGAGGRWNTEAFF	TGTGCCAGCAGTTTAGGGGCCGGGGGACGGTGGAACACTGAAGCTTTCTTT
few	TRBV28	TRBD1	TRBJ1-2	CASTPAGGAIGYTF	TGTGCCAGCACCCCGGCAGGGGGCGCAATAGGCTACACCTTC
-	TRBV7-2	TRBD2	TRBJ2-1	CASSWTSGRNEQFF	TGTGCCAGCAGCTGGACTAGCGGGAGAAATGAGCAGTTCTTC
-	TRBV6-2/TRBV6-3	-	TRBJ1-5	CASSLKGGVRLTPQHF	TGTGCCAGCAGTTTGAAAGGAGGTGTAAGGCTCACCCCCCAGCATTTT
-	TRBV4-1	-	TRBJ2-3	CASSQESGYTDTQYF	TGCGCCAGCAGCCAAGAATCAGGTTACACAGATACGCAGTATTTT
-	TRBV5-1	-	TRBJ2-1	CASSLVGGLYNEQFF	TGCGCCAGCAGCTTGGTAGGCGGCCTTTACAATGAGCAGTTCTTC
-	TRBV10-3	-	TRBJ1-4	CAISEQRGNEKLFF	TGTGCCATCAGTGAGCAAAGGGGTAATGAAAAACTGTTTTTT
-	TRBV9	-	TRBJ1-1	CASSVGDILNTEAFF	TGTGCCAGCAGCGTAGGGGACATATTGAACACTGAAGCTTTCTTT
-	TRBV7-8	-	TRBJ1-6	CASSFGDTYNSPLHF	TGTGCCAGCAGCTTCGGGGACACCTATAATTCACCCCTCCACTTT
-	TRBV28	TRBD1	TRBJ1-5	CASSSPGQGWNQPQHF	TGTGCCAGCAGTTCCCCCGGACAGGGATGGAATCAGCCCCAGCATTTT
few	TRBV25-1	-	TRBJ2-2	CASRTGANTGELFF	TGTGCCAGCAGGACGGGGGCGAACACCGGGGAGCTGTTTTTT
once	TRBV7-2	-	TRBJ2-1	CASSLLRGPYNEQFF	TGTGCCAGCAGCTTACTGCGGGGCCCATACAATGAGCAGTTCTTC
-	TRBV6-2/TRBV6-3	TRBD2	TRBJ2-1	CASSLRREGQASQFF	TGTGCCAGCAGTCTGAGGCGGGAGGGCCAGGCCTCACAGTTCTTC
-	TRBV7-6	TRBD2	TRBJ2-7	CASSVPSGRASASEQYF	TGTGCCAGCAGCGTTCCTAGCGGGAGGGCCAGCGCATCCGAGCAGTACTTC
few	TRBV3-1/TRBV3-2	TRBD1	TRBJ1-4	CASSRQGLNEKLFF	TGTGCCAGCAGCCGACAGGGCCTTAATGAAAAACTGTTTTTT
once	TRBV18	-	TRBJ2-3	CASSPSSDTQYF	TGTGCCAGCTCACCATCGTCTGATACGCAGTATTTT
-	TRBV5-8	TRBD1	TRBJ1-5	CASSRDRGQPQHF	TGTGCCAGCAGCCGGGACAGAGGTCAGCCCCAGCATTTT
-	TRBV5-1	-	TRBJ2-2	CASSFEGGGTGELFF	TGCGCCAGCAGCTTTGAGGGAGGGGGCACCGGGGAGCTGTTTTTT
-	TRBV18	-	TRBJ2-7	CASSTGGGLYEQYF	TGTGCCAGCTCAACCGGCGGCGGGCTCTACGAGCAGTACTTC
-	TRBV19	-	TRBJ1-5	CASSIYKYQPQHF	TGTGCCAGTAGTATATACAAATATCAGCCCCAGCATTTT
once	TRBV7-2	TRBD2	TRBJ2-1	CASRPAGTISYNEQFF	TGTGCCAGCAGACCAGCCGGGACTATCTCCTACAATGAGCAGTTCTTC
-	TRBV27	TRBD2	TRBJ2-7	CASKMGGVPSYEQYF	TGTGCCAGCAAGATGGGAGGGGTACCCTCCTACGAGCAGTACTTC
-	TRBV10-3	TRBD1	TRBJ2-1	CAISWDSSGNEQFF	TGTGCCATCAGTTGGGACAGTAGTGGGAATGAGCAGTTCTTC
-	TRBV4-3	-	TRBJ2-7	CASSLEAGLQGGASYEQYF	TGCGCCAGCAGCCTTGAGGCGGGACTACAGGGAGGGGCCTCCTACGAGCAGTACTTC